Following are 4 T cell receptor beta chains from one sample sequenced in a study of blood T cell repertoires in COVID-19. Using immunoSEQ multiplex PCR, the repertoire was profiled, and TCRdb retains in-frame clones only, with some absent. The sample has under 350,000 clones, approximately 86% seen once. Sequenced: PBMCs or T cells enriched from blood (not recorded which). Receptors were obtained from a woman aged 40-49 years with acute COVID-19.

This rearrangement joins TRBV5-1 to TRBJ1-5, with TRBD1 as a possible D gene (5 bases). The V gene's germline CDR1 is SGHRS and CDR2 YFSETQ. The CDR3 length is 15 residues. V was pared by 0 bases and J by 5 bases, with 12 bases between. The CDR3 reads CASSLGVAGYQPQHF. Written as DNA, the CDR3 is TGCGCCAGCAGCTTGGGGGTGGCAGGGTATCAGCCCCAGCATTTT.

V gene TRBV18 combines with J gene TRBJ1-1; 8 bases map to TRBD1. V was clipped by 3 bases and J by 0 bases; unmatched bases: 15. Per germline, CDR1 KGHSH and CDR2 LQKENI. This CDR3 region has 19 residues. The CDR3 sequence: CASSPLQVTTGAMNTEAFF. The CDR3 DNA reads TGTGCCAGCTCACCGCTACAAGTTACGACAGGGGCGATGAACACTGAAGCTTTCTTT.

There are a few counts of this clone. J is TRBJ1-2 and V is TRBV3-1 (or the pseudogene TRBV3-2); D might be TRBD1 (6 bases). The CDR3 loop spans 17 amino acids. The germline V gene encodes CDR1 LGHDT and CDR2 YNNKEL (reference sequence). V was pared by 1 base and J by 4 bases, with 19 bases between. CDR3 DNA: TGTGCCAGCAGCCAAGTCGGACAGAGATTCCCTCTCTATGGCTACACCTTC. Its translation: CASSQVGQRFPLYGYTF.

The gene calls are TRBV2 and TRBJ2-1, with D perhaps matching TRBD2 (6 bases). The CDR3 sequence is 14 residues long. Trimming removed 4 bases from V and 2 bases from J, with 9 bases in between. Germline assignment: CDR1 SNHLY and CDR2 FYNNEI. In DNA form, the CDR3 reads TGTGCCAGCAGTGGGCGGGATGCCTACAATGAGCAGTTCTTC. It is translated as CASSGRDAYNEQFF. Complete variable domain (other parts from reference TRBV2 and TRBJ2-1): EPEVTQTPSHQVTQMGQEVILRCVPISNHLYFYWYRQILGQKVEFLVSFYNNEISEKSEIFDDQFSVERPDGSNFTLKIRSTKLEDSAMYFCASSGRDAYNEQFFGPGTRLTVL.